The rows below give T cell receptor beta chains drawn from one sample of a study of blood T cell repertoires in COVID-19. The data were produced by immunoSEQ multiplex PCR, yet TCRdb's version contains in-frame clones alone and is incomplete. Found here are 140,000 to 150,000 clones, roughly 90% of them singletons; the top ten hold 1.2%. Sequencing was done on a sample of PBMCs or T cells enriched from blood (not recorded which). Source of these receptors: a woman aged 25 to 39 with acute COVID-19. CDR3s include the opening cysteine and the closing phenylalanine or tryptophan. The D gene is left open where the match is weak. Clone size is stated in some rows and not others, as once, few, many or a class when expanded.

>TRBJ1-4|TRBV14|NA|NA
TGTGCCAGCAGCCCGCAGATTGGCGAAAAACTGTTTTTT
CASSPQIGEKLFF
>TRBJ2-1|TRBV9|NA|TRBD2
TGTGCCAGCAGCGCCCTGGGACTAGCAGATTACAATGAGCAGTTCTTC
CASSALGLADYNEQFF
>TRBJ2-3|TRBV5-4|NA|NA
TGTGCCAGCAGCTTGGCTAGCGGCACAGATACGCAGTATTTT
CASSLASGTDTQYF
>TRBJ1-2|TRBV7-2|NA|NA
TGTGCCGGGCGCCGAACAGGGTCCGGGGTCTATGGCTACACCTTC
CAGRRTGSGVYGYTF
>TRBJ1-6|TRBV28|once|NA
TGTGCCAGCAGTTTACGACAATATAATTCACCCCTCCACTTT
CASSLRQYNSPLHF
>TRBJ2-2|TRBV18|NA|TRBD2
TGTGCCAGCTCACCACGGCTGGCTAGCGGGACAACAACGAACACCGGGGAGCTGTTTTTT
CASSPRLASGTTTNTGELFF
>TRBJ1-5|TRBV18|NA|NA
TGTGCCAGCTCACCGTTGGGGGGTACCGCACAGCCCCAGCATTTT
CASSPLGGTAQPQHF
>TRBJ2-7|TRBV27|NA|TRBD1
TGTGCCAGCAGTTTCGATCGGACAGGGGCCTACGAGCAGTACTTC
CASSFDRTGAYEQYF
>TRBJ1-1|TRBV20-1|few|NA
TGCAGTGCTAGGGCGAACACTGAAGCTTTCTTT
CSARANTEAFF
>TRBJ2-7|TRBV5-1|NA|TRBD2
TGCGCCAGCAGCTTGGGAGGGTTAGCGGGGGCCTACGAGCAGTACTTC
CASSLGGLAGAYEQYF
>TRBJ2-1|TRBV18|NA|TRBD2
TGTGCCAGCAAAGGAACAGCGGGGGAAGCGAGGATTGTAAGAAATGAGCAGTTCTTC
CASKGTAGEARIVRNEQFF
>TRBJ2-1|TRBV28|NA|TRBD2
TGTGCCAGCAGTTTCCATAGCGGGAGGTCGGATTACAATGAGCAGTTCTTC
CASSFHSGRSDYNEQFF
>TRBJ2-1|TRBV10-2|NA|TRBD2
TGCGCCAGCAGTGAGTCGATACTAGCGGGTGAGCAGTTCTTC
CASSESILAGEQFF
>TRBJ2-1|TRBV13|NA|NA
TGTGCCAGCAGCTCCGTCGGGACTGGTAATGAGCAGTTCTTC
CASSSVGTGNEQFF
>TRBJ2-2|TRBV4-3|few|NA
TGCGCCAGCAGCCAGGAGTTGGGGGGCACCGGGGAGCTGTTTTTT
CASSQELGGTGELFF
>TRBJ2-3|TRBV12-5|NA|NA
TGTGCTAGTGGTTTGTCCCCGGAGGGCCAGGATACGCAGTATTTT
CASGLSPEGQDTQYF
>TRBJ1-2|TRBV24-1|NA|TRBD1
TGTGCCACCAGTGATACGGGGACAGAGGGGTACTATGGCTACACCTTC
CATSDTGTEGYYGYTF
>TRBJ1-2|TRBV5-1|NA|NA
TGCGCCAGCAGCTTGGCCGAGGGTAGTCGCTATGGCTACACCTTC
CASSLAEGSRYGYTF
>TRBJ1-1|TRBV9|NA|NA
TGTGCCAGCAGCGTAGCTAACTTGAACACTGAAGCTTTCTTT
CASSVANLNTEAFF
>TRBJ1-4|TRBV24-1|NA|NA
TGTGCCACTCCCGGGTCAGACGAAAAACTGTTTTTT
CATPGSDEKLFF
>TRBJ2-3|TRBV7-3|NA|TRBD2
TGTGCCAGCAGCTTGACGGGAGGGCTAACAGATACGCAGTATTTT
CASSLTGGLTDTQYF
>TRBJ2-1|TRBV11-2|NA|TRBD2
TGTGCCAGCAGCTTAGGGACTAGCGGGTGGAGCTCCTACAATGAGCAGTTCTTC
CASSLGTSGWSSYNEQFF
>TRBJ1-1|TRBV7-2|once|TRBD1
TGTGCCAGCAGCTGGGGGTCAGGGACAGGGAACACTGAAGCTTTCTTT
CASSWGSGTGNTEAFF
>TRBJ2-1|TRBV7-3|NA|NA
TGTGCCAGCAGCCAGACTAGTTTAGATGAGCAGTTCTTC
CASSQTSLDEQFF
>TRBJ2-7|TRBV4-1|NA|NA
TGCGCCAGCAGCCTCAGTACCCGTCACGAGCAGTACTTC
CASSLSTRHEQYF
>TRBJ1-1|TRBV28|NA|TRBD1
TGTGCCAGCAGTTTATGGGGACAGGGGGCCGATGAAGCTTTCTTT
CASSLWGQGADEAFF
>TRBJ2-7|TRBV5-5|NA|NA
TGTGCCAGCAGCTTGGACAGGGTCCAGGTGGAGTACTTC
CASSLDRVQVEYF
>TRBJ1-1|TRBV30|NA|NA
TGTGCCTGGAGTGTACGACTGACGAGTGAGGCTTTCTTT
CAWSVRLTSEAFF